The 10 T cell receptor beta chains below all came from one sample that was sequenced in a study of OX40 agonist ivuxolimab in advanced cancers. Here immunoSEQ multiplex PCR was the method, and the copy in TCRdb shows in-frame clones only, minus some. The sample includes 23,000 or so clones, roughly four fifths of them seen just once. The sequencing here drew on CD4+ or CD8+ T cells sorted from blood, taken in a trial of the OX40 agonist ivuxolimab. The receptors originated from an adult with an advanced solid tumor such as melanoma, head and neck, liver or kidney cancer.

The chain employs TRBV4-1 and TRBJ2-3; possibly TRBD2 for D (7 bases). CDR1 is MGHRA and CDR2 is YSYEKL in the germline V gene. CDR3 length: 15 residues. V lost 0 bases and J lost 6, with 13 bases in between. For the CDR3, the DNA is TGCGCCAGCAGCCAAGATGACGGGGGGCCGGATACGCAGTATTTT. Its translation: CASSQDDGGPDTQYF.

The rearrangement joins TRBV28 to TRBJ2-7; unclear D gene. V lost 5 bases and J lost 0, with 11 bases in between. From germline, CDR1 is MDHEN and CDR2 SYDVKM. The CDR3 covers 14 residues. CDR3 loop: CASSPLVNSYEQYF. CDR3 bases: TGTGCCAGCAGTCCTCTGGTGAACTCCTACGAGCAGTACTTC. The whole variable domain, filled in from reference TRBV28 and TRBJ2-7, reads DVKVTQSSRYLVKRTGEKVFLECVQDMDHENMFWYRQDPGLGLRLIYFSYDVKMKEKGDIPEGYSVSREKKERFSLILESASTNQTSMYLCASSPLVNSYEQYFGPGTRLTVT.

The rearrangement links TRBV7-2 to TRBJ2-7, with TRBD1 identical over 9 bases. This CDR3 has 15 residues. Unmatched junction bases numbered 11, after V lost 5 bases and J lost 6 bases. Germline CDR1 SGHTA, CDR2 FQGNSA. The CDR3 region is CASSMLGQGLGEQYF. The CDR3 DNA reads TGTGCCAGCAGCATGTTGGGACAGGGCCTTGGCGAGCAGTACTTC.

V is TRBV6-5 and J is TRBJ2-1; D gene unclear. Per germline, CDR1 MNHEY and CDR2 SVGAGI. Trimming stripped 6 bases from V and 2 bases from J, with 5 bases between. The CDR3 runs 12 residues. The CDR3 nucleotides read TGTGCCAGCAGCCGACCCTACAATGAGCAGTTCTTC. Translation gives CASSRPYNEQFF.

V gene TRBV27 combines with J gene TRBJ2-7; D not resolved. The CDR3 spans 15 residues. Germline assignment: CDR1 MNHEY and CDR2 SMNVEV (reference sequence). V lost 3 bases and J 0 bases, leaving 12 bases between the germline ends. The CDR3 loop is CASSFLGFSSYEQYF. The CDR3 nucleotides are TGTGCCAGCAGTTTTTTGGGGTTCAGCTCCTACGAGCAGTACTTC.

This clone was seen just once. The genes are TRBV28 and TRBJ2-3, with 9 bases fitting TRBD2. The CDR3 is made up of 14 amino acids. CDR1 is MDHEN and CDR2 is SYDVKM in the germline V gene. Trimming at V came to 6 bases and at J to 5 bases, leaving 6 bases not matched to a gene. The CDR3 reads CASRLAGYLDTQYF. In nucleotides, the CDR3 is TGTGCCAGCAGACTAGCGGGCTACCTAGATACGCAGTATTTT.

The V gene is TRBV30, the J gene TRBJ2-1; 13 positions match TRBD2. This CDR3 is 16 amino acids long. Germline V gene data show CDR1 as GTSNPN and CDR2 as SVGIG (reference sequence). After removal of 1 base from V and 7 bases from J, the junction contained 7 bases not matched to a gene. DNA of the CDR3: TGTGCCTGGAGTGCGCAGACTAGCGGGGGGCAGAATGAGCAGTTCTTC. Encoded protein: CAWSAQTSGGQNEQFF.

This clone has only one observation. The V gene is TRBV6-1, the J gene TRBJ2-1; the match to TRBD1 covers 8 bases. The V segment lost 8 bases and the J segment 4 bases; nucleotides outside the gene matches: 7. There are 14 residues in the CDR3. Germline V gene lookup returns CDR1 MNHNS and CDR2 SASEGT. The CDR3, as DNA: TGTGCCAGCTCGTCGCAGGGGGCTTACAATGAGCAGTTCTTC. Protein: CASSSQGAYNEQFF.

The rearrangement links TRBV6-5 to TRBJ1-1; a weak D match, TRBD1 (6 bases). The V and J ends lost 2 bases and 5 bases respectively, with 15 bases between them. Germline V gene lookup returns CDR1 MNHEY and CDR2 SVGAGI. This CDR3 has 15 residues. CDR3 bases: TGTGCCAGCAGTTACCTCTCTGGGGGCAGGACTGAAGCTTTCTTT. This translates into CASSYLSGGRTEAFF.

This sequence joins TRBV13 and TRBJ2-5, with D perhaps matching TRBD2 (6 bases). The end of the DNA fits TRBJ2-7 better, so the J call may be wrong. The CDR3 sequence is 13 residues long. In germline, CDR1 is PRHDT, CDR2 FYEKMQ (reference sequence). In DNA form, the CDR3 reads TGTGCCAGCAGCCGGTACGGGAGCTACGAGCAGTACTTC. Residues: CASSRYGSYEQYF.